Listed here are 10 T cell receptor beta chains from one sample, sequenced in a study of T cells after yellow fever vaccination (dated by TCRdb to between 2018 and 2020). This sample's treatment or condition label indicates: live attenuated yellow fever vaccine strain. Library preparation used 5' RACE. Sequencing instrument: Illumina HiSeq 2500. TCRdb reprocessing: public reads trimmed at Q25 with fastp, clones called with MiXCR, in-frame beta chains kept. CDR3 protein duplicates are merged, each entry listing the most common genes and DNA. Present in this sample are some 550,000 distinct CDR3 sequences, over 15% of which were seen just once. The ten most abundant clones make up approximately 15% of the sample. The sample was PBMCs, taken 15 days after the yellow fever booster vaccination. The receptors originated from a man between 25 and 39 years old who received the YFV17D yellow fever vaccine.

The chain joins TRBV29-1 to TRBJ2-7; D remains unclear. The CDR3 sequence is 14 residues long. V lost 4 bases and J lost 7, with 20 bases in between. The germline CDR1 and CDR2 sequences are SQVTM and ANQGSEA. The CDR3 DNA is TGCAGCGTTGGACGAACCGAGGCGGTGAGGGAGCAGTACTTC. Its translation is CSVGRTEAVREQYF.

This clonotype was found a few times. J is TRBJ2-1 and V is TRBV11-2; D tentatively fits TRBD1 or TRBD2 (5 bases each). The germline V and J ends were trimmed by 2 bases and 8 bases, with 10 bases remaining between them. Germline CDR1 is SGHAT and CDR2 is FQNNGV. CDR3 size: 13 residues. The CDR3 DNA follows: TGTGCCAGCAGCTTAATTAGAGGGGATGAGCAGTTCTTC. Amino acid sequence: CASSLIRGDEQFF. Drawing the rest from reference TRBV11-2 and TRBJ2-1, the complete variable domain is EAGVAQSPRYKIIEKRQSVAFWCNPISGHATLYWYQQILGQGPKLLIQFQNNGVVDDSQLPKDRFSAERLKGVDSTLKIQPAKLEDSAVYLCASSLIRGDEQFFGPGTRLTVL.

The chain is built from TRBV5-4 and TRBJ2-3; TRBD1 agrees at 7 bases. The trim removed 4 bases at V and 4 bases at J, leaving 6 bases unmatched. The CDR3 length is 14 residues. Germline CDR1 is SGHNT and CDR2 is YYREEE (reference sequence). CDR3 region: CASSKGDRADTQYF. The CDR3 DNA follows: TGTGCCAGCAGCAAGGGAGACAGGGCAGATACGCAGTATTTT.

The CDR3 nucleotides read TGTGCCAGCAGCACATCGGCCTCCCGATACAATGAGCAGTTCTTC. Its translation: CASSTSASRYNEQFF. The chain uses TRBV9 and TRBJ2-1; D remains unclear. This CDR3 has 15 amino acids. V was clipped by 4 bases and J by 4 bases, with 15 bases between them. Germline CDR1 SGDLS, CDR2 YYNGEE.

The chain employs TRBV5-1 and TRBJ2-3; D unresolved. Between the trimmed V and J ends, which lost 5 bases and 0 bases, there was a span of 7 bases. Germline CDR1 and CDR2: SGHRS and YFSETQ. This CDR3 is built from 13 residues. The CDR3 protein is CASRKLSTDTQYF. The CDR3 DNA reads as TGCGCCAGCAGAAAGCTTAGCACAGATACGCAGTATTTT.

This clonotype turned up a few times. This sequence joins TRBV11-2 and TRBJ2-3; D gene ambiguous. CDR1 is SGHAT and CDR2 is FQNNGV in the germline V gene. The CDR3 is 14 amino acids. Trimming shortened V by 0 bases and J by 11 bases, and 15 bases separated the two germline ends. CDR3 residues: CASSLDQKPYVQYF. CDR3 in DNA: TGTGCCAGCAGCTTAGATCAGAAACCTTATGTGCAGTATTTT.

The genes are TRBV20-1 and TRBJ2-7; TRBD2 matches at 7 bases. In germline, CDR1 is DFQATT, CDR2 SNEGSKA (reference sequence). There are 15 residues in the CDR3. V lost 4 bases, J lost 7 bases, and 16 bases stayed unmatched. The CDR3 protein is CSATALGSGVWEQYF. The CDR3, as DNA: TGCAGTGCTACGGCTCTAGGGAGCGGGGTCTGGGAGCAGTACTTC.

CDR3 sequence: CASSFQGAHWTQYF. The CDR3 DNA reads as TGTGCCAGCAGTTTCCAGGGGGCCCATTGGACCCAGTACTTC. The chain links TRBV28 to TRBJ2-5; 8 nucleotides line up with TRBD1. CDR1 is MDHEN and CDR2 is SYDVKM in the germline V gene. J gave up 7 bases and V 3 bases, and 7 bases lay outside the gene matches. This CDR3 region has 14 residues.

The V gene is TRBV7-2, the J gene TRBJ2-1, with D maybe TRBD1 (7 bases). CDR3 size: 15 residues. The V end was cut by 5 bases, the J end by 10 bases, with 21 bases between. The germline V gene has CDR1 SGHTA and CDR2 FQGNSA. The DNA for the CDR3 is TGTGCCAGCAGCCTAATTGGGGCGACAGGGAGGGAGCAGTTCTTC. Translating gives CASSLIGATGREQFF.

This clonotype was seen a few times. CDR3 DNA: TGTGCCACCAGCGGAAGAAAAGTCGAGCAAGAGACCCAGTACTTC. It is translated as CATSGRKVEQETQYF. The V gene is TRBV15, the J gene TRBJ2-5; D remains ambiguous. The V and J ends lost 5 bases and 2 bases respectively, with 15 bases between them. This CDR3 spans 15 amino acids. Germline V gives CDR1 LNHNV, CDR2 YYDKDF (reference sequence).